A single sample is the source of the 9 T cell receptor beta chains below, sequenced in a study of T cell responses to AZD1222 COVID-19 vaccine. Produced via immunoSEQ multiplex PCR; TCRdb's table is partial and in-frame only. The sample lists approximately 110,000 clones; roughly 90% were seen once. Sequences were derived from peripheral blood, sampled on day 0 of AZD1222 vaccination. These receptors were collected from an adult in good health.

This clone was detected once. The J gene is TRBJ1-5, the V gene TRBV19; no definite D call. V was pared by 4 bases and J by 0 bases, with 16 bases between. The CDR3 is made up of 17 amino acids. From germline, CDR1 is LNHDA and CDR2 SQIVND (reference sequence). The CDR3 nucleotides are TGTGCCAGTAGTAGCTTGGACTCCGCCTATAGCAATCAGCCCCAGCATTTT. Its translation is CASSSLDSAYSNQPQHF. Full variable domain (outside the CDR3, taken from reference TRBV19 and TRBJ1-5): DGGITQSPKYLFRKEGQNVTLSCEQNLNHDAMYWYRQDPGQGLRLIYYSQIVNDFQKGDIAEGYSVSREKKESFPLTVTSAQKNPTAFYLCASSSLDSAYSNQPQHFGDGTRLSIL.

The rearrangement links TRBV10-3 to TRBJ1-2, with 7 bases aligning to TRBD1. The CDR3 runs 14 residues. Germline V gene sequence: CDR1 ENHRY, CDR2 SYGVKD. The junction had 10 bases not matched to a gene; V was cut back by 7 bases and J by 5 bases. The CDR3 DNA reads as TGTGCCATCAAAGGGACAGCTGTGAGTTATGGCTACACCTTC. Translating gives CAIKGTAVSYGYTF.

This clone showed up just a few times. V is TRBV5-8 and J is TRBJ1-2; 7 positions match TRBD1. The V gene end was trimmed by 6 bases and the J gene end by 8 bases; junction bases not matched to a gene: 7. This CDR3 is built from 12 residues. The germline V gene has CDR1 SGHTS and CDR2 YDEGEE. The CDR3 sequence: CASTPRGQGYTF. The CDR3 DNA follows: TGTGCCAGCACCCCTAGGGGGCAGGGCTACACCTTC.

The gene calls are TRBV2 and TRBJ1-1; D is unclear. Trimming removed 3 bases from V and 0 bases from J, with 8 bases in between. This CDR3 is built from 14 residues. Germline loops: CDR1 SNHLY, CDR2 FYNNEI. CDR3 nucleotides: TGTGCCAGCAGTGATGGACGGCTGAACACTGAAGCTTTCTTT. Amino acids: CASSDGRLNTEAFF.

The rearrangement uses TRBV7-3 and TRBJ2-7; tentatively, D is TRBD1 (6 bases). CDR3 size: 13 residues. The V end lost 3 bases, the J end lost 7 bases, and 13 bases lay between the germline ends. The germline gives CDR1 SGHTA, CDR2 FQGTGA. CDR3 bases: TGTGCCAGCAGCTTGGCAGGGGAGAGGGAGCAGTACTTC. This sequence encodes CASSLAGEREQYF. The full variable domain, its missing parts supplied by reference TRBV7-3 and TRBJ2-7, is GAGVSQTPSNKVTEKGKYVELRCDPISGHTALYWYRQSLGQGPEFLIYFQGTGAADDSGLPNDRFFAVRPEGSVSTLKIQRTERGDSAVYLCASSLAGEREQYFGPGTRLTVT.

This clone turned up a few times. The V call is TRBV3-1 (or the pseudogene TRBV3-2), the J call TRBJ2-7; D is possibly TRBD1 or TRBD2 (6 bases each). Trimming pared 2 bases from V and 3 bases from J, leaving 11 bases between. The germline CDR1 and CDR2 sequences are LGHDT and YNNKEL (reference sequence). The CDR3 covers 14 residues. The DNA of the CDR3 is TGTGCCAGCAGCCAACGGGGGCAACTCTACGAGCAGTACTTC. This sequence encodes CASSQRGQLYEQYF.

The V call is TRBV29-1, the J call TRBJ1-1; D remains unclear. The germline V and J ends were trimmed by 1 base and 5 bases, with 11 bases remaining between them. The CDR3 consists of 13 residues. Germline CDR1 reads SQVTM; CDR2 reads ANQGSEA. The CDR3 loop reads CSVEGVLKTEAFF. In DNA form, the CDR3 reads TGCAGCGTTGAAGGCGTACTCAAGACTGAAGCTTTCTTT.

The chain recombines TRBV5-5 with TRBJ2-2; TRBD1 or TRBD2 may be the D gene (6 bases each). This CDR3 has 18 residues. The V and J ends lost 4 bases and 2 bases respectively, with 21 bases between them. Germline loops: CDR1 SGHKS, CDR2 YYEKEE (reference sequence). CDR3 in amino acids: CASSILLEGVDNTGELFF. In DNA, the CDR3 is TGTGCCAGCAGCATCTTGTTGGAGGGGGTCGACAACACCGGGGAGCTGTTTTTT.

The CDR3 DNA reads TGTGCCAGCAGCTTAGGGGGTACGGGGAACACTGAAGCTTTCTTT. This gives the protein CASSLGGTGNTEAFF. The gene calls are TRBV13 and TRBJ1-1; D uncertain. V was pared by 0 bases and J by 1 base, with 9 bases between. There are 15 residues in the CDR3. In germline, CDR1 is PRHDT, CDR2 FYEKMQ (reference sequence).